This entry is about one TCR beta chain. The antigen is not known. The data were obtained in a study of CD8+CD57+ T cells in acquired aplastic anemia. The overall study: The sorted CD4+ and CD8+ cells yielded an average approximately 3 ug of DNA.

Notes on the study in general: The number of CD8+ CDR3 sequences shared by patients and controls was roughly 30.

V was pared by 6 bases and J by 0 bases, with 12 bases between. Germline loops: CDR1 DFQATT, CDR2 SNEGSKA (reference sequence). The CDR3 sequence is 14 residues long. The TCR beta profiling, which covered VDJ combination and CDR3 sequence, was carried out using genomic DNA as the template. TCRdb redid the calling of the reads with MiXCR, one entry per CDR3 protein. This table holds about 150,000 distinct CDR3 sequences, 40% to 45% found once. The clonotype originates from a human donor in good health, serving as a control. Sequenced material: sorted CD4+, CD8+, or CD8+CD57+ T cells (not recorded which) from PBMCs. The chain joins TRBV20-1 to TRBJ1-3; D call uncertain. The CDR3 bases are TGCAGTGCAATAGACTTCTACTCTGGAAACACCATATATTTT. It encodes CSAIDFYSGNTIYF.